This T cell receptor beta chain was captured by sequencing in a study of technical replicates of blood from a handful of donors. The CDR3 runs 13 residues. Germline CDR1 SEHNR, CDR2 FQNEAQ (reference sequence). The V gene lost 1 base and the J gene lost 3 bases, with 7 bases spanning the gap. Libraries were prepared by immunoSEQ multiplex PCR; TCRdb keeps only in-frame clonotypes and omits some of them. The sample contains 90,000 to 100,000 clones, approximately 94% of which appear only once. The sequence was collected from a human donor in good health. This chain uses TRBV7-9 with TRBJ2-7; no clear D gene. The material sequenced was T cells isolated from PBMCs. CDR3 in DNA: TGTGCCAGCAGCTTAGGCGGCGGCTACGAGCAGTACTTC. It codes for CASSLGGGYEQYF. Based on the CDR3 plus reference TRBV7-9 and TRBJ2-7, the full variable domain is DTGVSQNPRHKITKRGQNVTFRCDPISEHNRLYWYRQTLGQGPEFLTYFQNEAQLEKSRLLSDRFSAERPKGSFSTLEIQRTEQGDSAMYLCASSLGGGYEQYFGPGTRLTVT.